These T cell receptor beta chains were read from a single sample in a study of shared clonotypes between healthy human individuals. Profiled with immunoSEQ multiplex PCR; TCRdb holds only in-frame clones, not every one. Here the sample spans around 120,000 clones, roughly 66% being singletons. Sample: memory CD8+ T cells sorted from blood. These receptors originate from a woman aged 25-40 years in good health. Each CDR3 is given without its conserved first and last residue.

J,V,CDR3
TRBJ2-5,TRBV5-1,ASSASGTVDQETQY
TRBJ1-1,TRBV5-4,ASSFEWTNTEAF
TRBJ2-4,TRBV14,ASSQELQGSKNIQY
TRBJ1-2,TRBV4-1,ASSPSLTPTYGYT
TRBJ2-1,TRBV6-4,ASSDTSSTSNEQF
TRBJ1-6,TRBV7-9,ASSLPGQGNSPLH
TRBJ1-5,TRBV28,ASSSTGYYSNQPQH
TRBJ2-1,TRBV25-1,ASSDSGMTEQF
TRBJ2-7,TRBV25-1,ASSPQPGTLLIEQY
TRBJ1-2,TRBV4-1,ASSQNRGLRGYT
TRBJ2-7,TRBV11-3,ASSLAHGNTYEQY
TRBJ2-3,TRBV19,ASSMPSGRPSTDTQY
TRBJ2-3,TRBV25-1,ASSVGTSGSGDTQY
TRBJ1-4,TRBV4-2,ASSQEPGQGFEKLF
TRBJ2-5,TRBV11-2,ASRDGQGLQETQY
TRBJ2-1,TRBV27,ASSLLGGDEQF
TRBJ1-5,TRBV15,ATSRAGLRDGQPQH
TRBJ1-2,TRBV7-9,ASSPRTDQYGYT
TRBJ2-7,TRBV18,ASSPINRDYEQY
TRBJ2-1,TRBV11-2,ASSPGTNEQF
TRBJ1-1,TRBV30,AWTDQRGEAF
TRBJ2-7,TRBV5-1,ASSSTTGPLYEQY
TRBJ1-2,TRBV2,ASSEALLQGFYGYT
TRBJ1-2,TRBV9,ASAGDRRLSNYGYT
TRBJ2-4,TRBV19,ASSITGVAKNIQY
TRBJ1-4,TRBV7-6,ASSLRRGEKLF
TRBJ2-1,TRBV27,ASSLYPTSGRALNEQF
TRBJ2-7,TRBV28,ASSSSTGGLYEQY
TRBJ2-7,TRBV28,ASSFAAAGEGLGQY
TRBJ2-7,TRBV19,ASRGQSYEQY
TRBJ1-5,TRBV25-1,ASSGERTGGYSNQPQH
TRBJ2-3,TRBV27,ASSLNFRTDTQY
TRBJ1-2,TRBV28,ASSLRTADYGYT
TRBJ1-2,TRBV27,ASSSQGFLYGYT
TRBJ2-1,TRBV11-3,ASSSGTSGRGVNEQF
TRBJ2-1,TRBV2,ASSPRTSGSYEQF
TRBJ1-5,TRBV11-1,ASSSTGGGDQPQH
TRBJ1-5,TRBV2,ASRPQDGGRQPQH
TRBJ2-7,TRBV11-1,ASSYRDRPYEQY
TRBJ2-5,TRBV5-1,ASSLEGETQY
TRBJ2-7,TRBV27,ASSFVVGYEQY
TRBJ2-5,TRBV10-3,APAETSGQETQY
TRBJ1-1,TRBV6-1,ASSRYANTEAF
TRBJ2-7,TRBV30,ASGLRDGWHEQY
TRBJ2-2,TRBV10-3,ATSGTDHTGELF
TRBJ2-7,TRBV6-5,ASSYVPDRGLEQY
TRBJ2-7,TRBV5-1,ASRDLYEQY
TRBJ2-1,TRBV30,AWRTDSYNEQF